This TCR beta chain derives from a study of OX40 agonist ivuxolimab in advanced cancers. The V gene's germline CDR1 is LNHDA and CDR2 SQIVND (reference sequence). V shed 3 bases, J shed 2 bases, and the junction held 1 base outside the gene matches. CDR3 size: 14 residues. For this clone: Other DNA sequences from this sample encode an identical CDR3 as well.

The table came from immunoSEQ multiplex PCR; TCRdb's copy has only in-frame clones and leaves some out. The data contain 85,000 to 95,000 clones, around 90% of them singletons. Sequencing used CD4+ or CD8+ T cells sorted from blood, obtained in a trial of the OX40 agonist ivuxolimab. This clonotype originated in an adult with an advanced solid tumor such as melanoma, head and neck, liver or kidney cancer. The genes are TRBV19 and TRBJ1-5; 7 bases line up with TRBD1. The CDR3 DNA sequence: TGTGCCAGTAGTATTGGACAGGGCAATCAGCCCCAGCATTTT. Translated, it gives CASSIGQGNQPQHF.